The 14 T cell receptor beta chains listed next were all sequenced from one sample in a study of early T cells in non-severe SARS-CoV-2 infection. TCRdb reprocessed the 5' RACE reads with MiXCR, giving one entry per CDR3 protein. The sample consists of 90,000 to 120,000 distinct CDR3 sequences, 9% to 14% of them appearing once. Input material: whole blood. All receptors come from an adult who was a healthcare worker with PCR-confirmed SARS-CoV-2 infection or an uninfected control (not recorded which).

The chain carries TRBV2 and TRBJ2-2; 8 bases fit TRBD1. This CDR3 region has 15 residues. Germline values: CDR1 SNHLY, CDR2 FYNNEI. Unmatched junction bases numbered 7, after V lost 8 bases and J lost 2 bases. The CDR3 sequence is CASLEDRANTGELFF. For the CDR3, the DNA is TGTGCCAGCCTGGAGGACAGGGCCAACACCGGGGAGCTGTTTTTT.

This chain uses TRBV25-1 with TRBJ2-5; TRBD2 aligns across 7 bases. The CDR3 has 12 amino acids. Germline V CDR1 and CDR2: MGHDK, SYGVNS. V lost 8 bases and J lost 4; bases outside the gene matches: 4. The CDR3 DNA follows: TGTGCCAGCCGGGACTACGGAGAGACCCAGTACTTC. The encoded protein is CASRDYGETQYF.

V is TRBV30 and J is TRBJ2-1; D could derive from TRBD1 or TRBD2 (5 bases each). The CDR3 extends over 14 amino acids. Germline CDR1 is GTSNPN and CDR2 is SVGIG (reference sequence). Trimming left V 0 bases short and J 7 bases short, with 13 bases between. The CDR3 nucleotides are TGTGCCTGGAGTGTACTAGAGGGGATGAATGAGCAGTTCTTC. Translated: CAWSVLEGMNEQFF.

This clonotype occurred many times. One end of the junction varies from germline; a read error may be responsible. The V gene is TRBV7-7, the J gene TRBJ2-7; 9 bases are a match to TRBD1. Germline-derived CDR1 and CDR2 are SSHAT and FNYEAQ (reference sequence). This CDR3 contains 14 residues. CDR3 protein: CASSLAQGAGEQYF. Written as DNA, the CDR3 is TGTGCTAGCAGCTTAGCACAGGGGGCAGGGGAGCAGTACTTC.

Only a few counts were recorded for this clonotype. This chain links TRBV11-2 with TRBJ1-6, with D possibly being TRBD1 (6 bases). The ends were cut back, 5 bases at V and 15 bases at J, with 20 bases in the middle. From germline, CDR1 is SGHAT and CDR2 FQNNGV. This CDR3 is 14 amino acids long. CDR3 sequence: CASSLNTGHPNLHF. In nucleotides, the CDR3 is TGTGCCAGCAGCCTTAATACGGGACACCCGAACCTCCACTTT.

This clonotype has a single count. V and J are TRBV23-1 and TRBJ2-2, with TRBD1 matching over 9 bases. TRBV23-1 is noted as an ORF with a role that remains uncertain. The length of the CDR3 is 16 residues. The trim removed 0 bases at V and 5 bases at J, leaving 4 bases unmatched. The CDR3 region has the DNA TGCGCCAGCAGTCAATCCGACAGGGGGGAAACCGGGGAGCTGTTTTTT. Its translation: CASSQSDRGETGELFF.

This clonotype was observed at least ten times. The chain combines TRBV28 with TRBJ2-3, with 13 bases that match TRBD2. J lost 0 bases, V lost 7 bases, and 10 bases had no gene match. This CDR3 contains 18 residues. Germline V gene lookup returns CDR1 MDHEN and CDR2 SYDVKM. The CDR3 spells CASTAGLAGLSSTDTQYF. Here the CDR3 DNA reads TGTGCCAGCACCGCGGGACTAGCGGGGCTTTCTAGCACAGATACGCAGTATTTT. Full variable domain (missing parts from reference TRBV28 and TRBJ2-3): DVKVTQSSRYLVKRTGEKVFLECVQDMDHENMFWYRQDPGLGLRLIYFSYDVKMKEKGDIPEGYSVSREKKERFSLILESASTNQTSMYLCASTAGLAGLSSTDTQYFGPGTRLTVL.

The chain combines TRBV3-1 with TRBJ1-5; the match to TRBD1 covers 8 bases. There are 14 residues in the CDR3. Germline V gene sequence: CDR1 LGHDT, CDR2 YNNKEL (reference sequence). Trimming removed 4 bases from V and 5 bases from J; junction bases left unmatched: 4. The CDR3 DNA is TGTGCCAGCAGCCCGGACAGGGATTATCAGCCCCAGCATTTT. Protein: CASSPDRDYQPQHF.

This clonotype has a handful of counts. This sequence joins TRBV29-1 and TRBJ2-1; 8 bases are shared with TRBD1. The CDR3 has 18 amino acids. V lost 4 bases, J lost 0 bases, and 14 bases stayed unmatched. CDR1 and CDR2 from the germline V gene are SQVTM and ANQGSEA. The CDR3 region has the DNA TGCAGCGTTGTTAGGACAGGGTCGCCTATAAGCTCCTACAATGAGCAGTTCTTC. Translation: CSVVRTGSPISSYNEQFF.

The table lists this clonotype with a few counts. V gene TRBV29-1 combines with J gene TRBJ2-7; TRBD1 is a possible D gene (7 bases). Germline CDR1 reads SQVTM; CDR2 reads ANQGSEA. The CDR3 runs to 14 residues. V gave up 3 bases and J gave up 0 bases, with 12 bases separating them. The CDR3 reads CSVEEGASSYEQYF. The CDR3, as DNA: TGCAGCGTTGAGGAGGGGGCCAGCTCCTACGAGCAGTACTTC.

The CDR3 loop reads CSARDAGLAGSYEQYF. CDR3 nucleotide sequence: TGCAGTGCTAGAGATGCGGGACTAGCGGGATCCTACGAGCAGTACTTC. This rearrangement joins TRBV20-1 to TRBJ2-7; 13 bases are a match to TRBD2. The CDR3 is 16 amino acids. Germline CDR1 reads DFQATT; CDR2 reads SNEGSKA (reference sequence). V gave up 0 bases and J gave up 1 base; unmatched junction bases: 3.

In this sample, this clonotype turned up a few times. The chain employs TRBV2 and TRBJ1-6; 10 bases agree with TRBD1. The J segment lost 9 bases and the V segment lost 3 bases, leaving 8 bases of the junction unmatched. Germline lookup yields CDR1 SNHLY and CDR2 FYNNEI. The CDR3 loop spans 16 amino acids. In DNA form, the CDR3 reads TGTGCCAGCAGTGACGGGACAGGGGTATTGGGTTCACCCCTCCACTTT. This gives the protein CASSDGTGVLGSPLHF.

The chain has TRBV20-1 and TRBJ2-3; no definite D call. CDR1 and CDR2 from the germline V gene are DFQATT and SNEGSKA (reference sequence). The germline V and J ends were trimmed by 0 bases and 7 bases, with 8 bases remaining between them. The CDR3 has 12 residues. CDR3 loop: CSARDVANTQYF. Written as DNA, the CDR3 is TGCAGTGCTAGAGATGTGGCAAATACGCAGTATTTT.

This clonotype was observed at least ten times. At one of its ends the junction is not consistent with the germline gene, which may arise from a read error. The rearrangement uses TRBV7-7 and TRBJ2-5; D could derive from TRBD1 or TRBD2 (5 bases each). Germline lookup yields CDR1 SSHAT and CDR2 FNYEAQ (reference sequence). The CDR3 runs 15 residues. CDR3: CASSLDPGPTETQYF. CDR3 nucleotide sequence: TGTGCTAGCAGCTTAGATCCGGGACCTACGGAGACCCAGTACTTC.